This T cell receptor beta chain came from a study of radiotherapy plus CTLA-4 blockade in lung cancer. General study results and limits: Reports state that early shifts in blood T cell clones, with interferon-beta, best predicted response. Expansion in blood of tumor-derived TCR clones was seen after radiotherapy plus ipilimumab.

Ipilimumab-mediated CTLA-4 blockade plus focal radiation was given to patients having chemo-refractory metastatic non-small-cell lung cancer. Germline-derived CDR1 and CDR2 are ENHRY and SYGVKD. Between the trimmed V and J ends, which lost 5 bases and 4 bases, there was a span of 9 bases. The CDR3 length is 12 residues. Here immunoSEQ multiplex PCR was the method, and the copy in TCRdb shows in-frame clones only, minus some. This sample carries about 78,000 clones, around nine tenths of them seen once, and the ten largest clones take 0.85% to 0.95%. Remarks on this clone: Its cognate antigen is unknown.

The sequencing used peripheral blood, collected from a patient treated with radiotherapy plus ipilimumab. The sequence derives from a human donor with non-small cell lung cancer who had stable disease on radiotherapy plus ipilimumab. The chain recombines TRBV10-3 with TRBJ2-7; the D gene is possibly TRBD2 (6 bases). In DNA, the CDR3 is TGTGCCATCAGTCCTCGGGGGTACGAGCAGTACTTC. Amino acids: CAISPRGYEQYF.